This T cell receptor beta chain stems from a study of molecular identifiers for immune sequencing clone quantification. Turning to the study itself: RNA, taken in replicates from approximately 20,000 or 100,000 naive CD8 cells, was split five ways, with four sequenced.

The authors gated naive CD8 T cells as CD8+CD4-CCR7+CD45RA+ for sorting. The germline V and J ends were trimmed by 5 bases and 5 bases, with 12 bases remaining between them. CDR1 is SQVTM, CDR2 ANQGSEA, per germline. The CDR3 extends over 12 amino acids. Previously described methods and listed TCR primers produced bulk TCR libraries. TCRdb reprocessed the PCR reads via MiXCR and lists one record per CDR3 protein. Among some 580,000 distinct CDR3 sequences listed, roughly 25% were seen once. This clonotype was found many times. The material sequenced was naive CD8+ T cells from blood, with Jurkat cell RNA spiked in. The subset denotes: FACS-sorted CD8+CD4-CCR7+CD45RA+ naive T cells. The chain recombines TRBV29-1 with TRBJ1-1; D is unresolved. This clonotype was sampled from a human donor in good health. Some libraries in this study had Jurkat cell RNA spiked in. CDR3: CSVRGSGTEAFF. DNA of the CDR3: TGCAGCGTTCGGGGTTCGGGAACTGAAGCTTTCTTT. Full variable domain (outside the CDR3, taken from reference TRBV29-1 and TRBJ1-1): SAVISQKPSRDICQRGTSLTIQCQVDSQVTMMFWYRQQPGQSLTLIATANQGSEATYESGFVIDKFPISRPNLTFSTLTVSNMSPEDSSIYLCSVRGSGTEAFFGQGTRLTVV.